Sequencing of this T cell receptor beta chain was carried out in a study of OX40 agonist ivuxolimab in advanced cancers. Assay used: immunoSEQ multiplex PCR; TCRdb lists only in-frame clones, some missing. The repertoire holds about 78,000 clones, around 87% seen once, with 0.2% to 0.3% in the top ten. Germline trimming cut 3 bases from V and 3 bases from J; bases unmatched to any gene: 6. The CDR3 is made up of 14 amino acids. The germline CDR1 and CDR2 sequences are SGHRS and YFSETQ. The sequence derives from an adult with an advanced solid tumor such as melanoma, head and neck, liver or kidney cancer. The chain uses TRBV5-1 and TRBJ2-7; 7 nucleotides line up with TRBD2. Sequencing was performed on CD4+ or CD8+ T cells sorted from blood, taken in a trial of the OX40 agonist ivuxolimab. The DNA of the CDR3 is TGCGCCAGCAGCTCGAAACAGCGGGGCTACGAGCAGTACTTC. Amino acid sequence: CASSSKQRGYEQYF.